A single sample gave rise to the 13 T cell receptor beta chains below, sequenced in a study of blood T cell repertoires in COVID-19. Clones were read by immunoSEQ multiplex PCR, and TCRdb kept only the in-frame ones, dropping some. The table has 150,000 to 200,000 clones, 89% seen once. The specimen sequenced was PBMCs or T cells enriched from blood (not recorded which). The receptor set was obtained from a woman between 18 and 29 years old who had recovered from COVID-19.

The chain links TRBV5-5 to TRBJ2-1; 10 bases map to TRBD2. Germline CDR1 is SGHKS and CDR2 is YYEKEE (reference sequence). Trimming took 3 bases from V and 2 from J; bases not matched to a gene: 2. The CDR3 loop spans 15 amino acids. CDR3 DNA sequence: TGTGCCAGCAGCTCCGGACTAGCGGCCTACAATGAGCAGTTCTTC. It is translated as CASSSGLAAYNEQFF.

V gene TRBV27 combines with J gene TRBJ1-4; D not certain. The length of the CDR3 is 13 residues. The V gene lost 2 bases and the J gene lost 7 bases, with 8 bases spanning the gap. The germline V gene encodes CDR1 MNHEY and CDR2 SMNVEV (reference sequence). CDR3 bases: TGTGCCAGCAGTTTAAACGGGGTTGAAAAACTGTTTTTT. Its protein product is CASSLNGVEKLFF.

The V and J genes are TRBV19 and TRBJ1-1; 7 bases fit TRBD1. Germline loops: CDR1 LNHDA, CDR2 SQIVND (reference sequence). The junction had 2 bases not matched to a gene; V was cut back by 3 bases and J by 10 bases. The CDR3 has 11 residues. The CDR3 sequence: CASSMRGRAFF. CDR3 coding DNA: TGTGCCAGTAGTATGAGGGGGCGAGCTTTCTTT.

The V gene is TRBV29-1, the J gene TRBJ2-1; 8 bases agree with TRBD1. After removal of 1 base from V and 7 bases from J, the junction contained 3 bases not matched to a gene. From germline, CDR1 is SQVTM and CDR2 ANQGSEA. This CDR3 contains 13 residues. CDR3 sequence (DNA): TGCAGCGTTGAAGTAAACAGGGGGAATGAGCAGTTCTTC. It encodes CSVEVNRGNEQFF.

The CDR3 spells CASSARLAGGPESSYNEQFF. The CDR3, as DNA: TGTGCCAGCAGCGCCCGACTAGCGGGAGGCCCTGAGAGCTCCTACAATGAGCAGTTCTTC. The chain recombines TRBV9 with TRBJ2-1; 13 nucleotides match TRBD2. V shed 3 bases and J 0 bases; nucleotides not matched to a gene: 12. The length of the CDR3 is 20 residues. Germline assignment: CDR1 SGDLS and CDR2 YYNGEE.

This clone has only a few counts. The CDR3 region has the DNA TGTGCCAGCAGCTCAACGCAGGGGGCGCGTAATGGCTACACCTTC. Translated, it gives CASSSTQGARNGYTF. The J gene is TRBJ1-2, the V gene TRBV5-4, with TRBD1 matching 8 bases. This CDR3 spans 15 amino acids. Trimming removed 3 bases from V and 6 bases from J; junction bases left unmatched: 10. CDR1 is SGHNT, CDR2 YYREEE, per germline (reference sequence). The variable domain in full, with the rest retrieved from reference TRBV5-4 and TRBJ1-2, is ETGVTQSPTHLIKTRGQQVTLRCSSQSGHNTVSWYQQALGQGPQFIFQYYREEENGRGNFPPRFSGLQFPNYSSELNVNALELDDSALYLCASSSTQGARNGYTFGSGTRLTVV.

V usage is TRBV10-3 and J usage is TRBJ2-2, with D possibly TRBD2 on 6 matching bases. Germline V gives CDR1 ENHRY, CDR2 SYGVKD. The CDR3 is 13 residues long. The germline V and J ends were trimmed by 3 bases and 6 bases, with 8 bases remaining between them. The CDR3 DNA is TGTGCCATCAGTGACGCGGGGCCCGGGGAGCTGTTTTTT. Translating it yields CAISDAGPGELFF.

The chain is built from TRBV5-1 and TRBJ2-3, with TRBD1 identical over 7 bases. The germline gives CDR1 SGHRS, CDR2 YFSETQ. The CDR3 has 15 residues. The J segment lost 0 bases and the V segment lost 6 bases, leaving 7 bases of the junction unmatched. CDR3 in DNA: TGCGCCAGCACTGAAGGGACAGCGAGCACAGATACGCAGTATTTT. Translating it yields CASTEGTASTDTQYF.

The chain couples TRBV7-3 to TRBJ2-5; D is possibly TRBD2 (6 bases). This CDR3 region has 16 residues. Trimming cost V 5 bases and J 4 bases, with 20 bases left between them. Germline CDR1 and CDR2: SGHTA and FQGTGA. The CDR3 is CASSPAGGSGGETQYF. The CDR3 coding sequence is TGTGCCAGCAGCCCTGCCGGGGGTAGCGGAGGAGAGACCCAGTACTTC.

The chain couples TRBV30 to TRBJ1-4, with no clear D. This CDR3 comprises 13 residues. The germline gives CDR1 GTSNPN, CDR2 SVGIG (reference sequence). V was cut by 7 bases and J by 2 bases, with 11 bases left in between. CDR3 sequence: CASSLRTNEKLFF. CDR3 nucleotide sequence: TGTGCCTCGTCCCTCAGGACTAATGAAAAACTGTTTTTT.

The rearrangement joins TRBV4-2 to TRBJ2-1; TRBD2 matches at 7 bases. V was clipped by 4 bases and J by 5 bases; unmatched bases: 8. Germline V lookup: CDR1 LGHNA, CDR2 YNFKEQ. The CDR3 covers 15 residues. This CDR3 is CASSPSAGVNNEQFF. The CDR3 DNA follows: TGTGCCAGCAGCCCAAGCGCGGGAGTGAACAATGAGCAGTTCTTC.

The DNA of the CDR3 is TGTGCCAGCAGCCAGACAGCCACCACAGATACGCAGTATTTT. Translating gives CASSQTATTDTQYF. The rearrangement uses TRBV5-8 and TRBJ2-3, with D perhaps TRBD1 (5 bases). Trimming shortened V by 4 bases and J by 2 bases, and 11 bases separated the two germline ends. The CDR3 totals 14 residues. The germline V gene has CDR1 SGHTS and CDR2 YDEGEE.

The V gene is TRBV14, the J gene TRBJ2-7; 7 nucleotides align to TRBD1. Unmatched junction bases numbered 21, after V lost 8 bases and J lost 5 bases. The germline V gene has CDR1 SGHDN and CDR2 FVKESK. The length of the CDR3 is 17 residues. The CDR3 sequence is CASGREGASKWIDEQYF. The CDR3 DNA follows: TGTGCCAGCGGACGAGAGGGGGCGTCTAAGTGGATCGACGAGCAGTACTTC.